This TCR beta chain was recorded in a study of OX40 agonist ivuxolimab in advanced cancers. Measured with immunoSEQ multiplex PCR; TCRdb has only the in-frame clones, and not every one. The sample carries under 25,000 clones, 75% to 90% recorded once. This CDR3 is 15 amino acids long. V lost 0 bases and J lost 1, with 10 bases in between. CDR1 SGHKS and CDR2 YYEKEE come from the germline V gene (reference sequence). The chain has TRBV5-5 and TRBJ1-2; no clear D gene. This clonotype was sampled from an adult with an advanced solid tumor such as melanoma, head and neck, liver or kidney cancer. Here the sequenced sample was CD4+ or CD8+ T cells sorted from blood, taken in a trial of the OX40 agonist ivuxolimab. In DNA form, the CDR3 reads TGTGCCAGCAGCTTGGTTTACGGCAATAACTATGGCTACACCTTC. This sequence encodes CASSLVYGNNYGYTF.